The 29 T cell receptor beta chains in this list originate from one sample, sequenced in a study of blood T cell repertoires in COVID-19. TCRdb's copy holds only in-frame clones and misses some; the assay was immunoSEQ multiplex PCR. The sample has hundreds of thousands of clones, roughly 88% seen once. Material for sequencing was peripheral blood. The receptors here all came from a woman aged 45 to 65 with active or convalescent COVID-19.

This chain connects TRBV4-1 to TRBJ2-7, with D possibly TRBD2 on 5 matching bases. The CDR3 spans 14 residues. Germline-derived CDR1 and CDR2 are MGHRA and YSYEKL. Between the trimmed V and J ends, which lost 1 base and 0 bases, there was a span of 7 bases. The CDR3 nucleotides are TGCGCCAGCAGCCAAGGCAGCGGCTCCTACGAGCAGTACTTC. Translating gives CASSQGSGSYEQYF.

V and J are TRBV19 and TRBJ2-2; 8 nucleotides agree with TRBD1. Germline V CDR1 and CDR2: LNHDA, SQIVND (reference sequence). V trimming: 5 bases; J trimming: 2 bases; junction bases outside the gene matches: 10. This CDR3 comprises 17 residues. CDR3: CASSPRTGSVNTGELFF. The CDR3, as DNA: TGTGCCAGTAGTCCCCGGACAGGGTCGGTTAACACCGGGGAGCTGTTTTTT.

The chain employs TRBV30 and TRBJ1-1, with 11 bases lining up with TRBD1. The CDR3 has 12 amino acids. V lost 3 bases to trimming and J lost 11 bases; unmatched junction nucleotides: 5. Germline CDR1 reads GTSNPN; CDR2 reads SVGIG (reference sequence). This chain's CDR3 is CAWRRTGGRAFF. The CDR3 DNA follows: TGTGCCTGGAGACGGACAGGGGGCCGGGCTTTCTTT.

The chain is built from TRBV27 and TRBJ1-6, with D unresolved. Germline V gene lookup returns CDR1 MNHEY and CDR2 SMNVEV (reference sequence). V was clipped by 2 bases and J by 1 base, with 12 bases between them. The CDR3 spans 17 residues. The CDR3 reads CASSLDPTGSYNSPLHF. The CDR3 nucleotides are TGTGCCAGCAGTTTAGATCCAACGGGATCCTATAATTCACCCCTCCACTTT.

This chain joins TRBV7-8 and TRBJ2-3; a weak D match, TRBD1 (6 bases). Germline V gives CDR1 SGHVS, CDR2 FQNEAQ. With 5 bases removed from V and 4 bases from J, the gap between germline ends came to 10 bases. This CDR3 has 13 residues. The CDR3: CASSMDSSDTQYF. The CDR3 DNA sequence: TGTGCCAGCAGCATGGACAGTTCAGATACGCAGTATTTT.

The rearrangement uses TRBV19 and TRBJ2-7, with a weak D call TRBD2 (5 bases). The CDR3 sequence is 15 residues long. V dropped 9 bases and J dropped 2 bases, with 20 bases sitting between them. CDR1 is LNHDA and CDR2 is SQIVND in the germline V gene (reference sequence). Here the CDR3 reads CASALTPGNTYEQYF. The CDR3 DNA reads TGTGCCAGCGCCCTGACTCCGGGGAATACCTACGAGCAGTACTTC.

This rearrangement joins TRBV7-3 to TRBJ1-1, with D unclear. Looked up from germline, CDR1 is SGHTA and CDR2 is FQGTGA. This CDR3 contains 15 residues. Trimming shortened V by 5 bases and J by 3 bases, and 16 bases separated the two germline ends. The CDR3 DNA reads TGTGCCAGCAGCAGATCGGGAGGGAGGGACACTGAAGCTTTCTTT. This encodes CASSRSGGRDTEAFF.

This clone has more than one count but fewer than ten. CDR3 in amino acids: CASSLGQNTEAFF. The CDR3 DNA sequence: TGTGCCAGCAGCTTGGGACAGAACACTGAAGCTTTCTTT. The chain is built from TRBV13 and TRBJ1-1; TRBD1 is a possible D gene (6 bases). Trimming left V 3 bases short and J 1 base short, with 6 bases between. The CDR3 is 13 amino acids. The germline V gene has CDR1 PRHDT and CDR2 FYEKMQ (reference sequence).

The chain has TRBV18 and TRBJ2-7; D is perhaps TRBD2 (5 bases). The CDR3 sequence is 14 residues long. The germline V gene has CDR1 KGHSH and CDR2 LQKENI. The V gene lost 8 bases and the J gene lost 0 bases, with 14 bases spanning the gap. CDR3 region: CASQRTQSSYEQYF. The CDR3 DNA follows: TGTGCCAGCCAAAGGACTCAGAGCTCCTACGAGCAGTACTTC. Variable domain in full (rest from reference TRBV18 and TRBJ2-7): NAGVMQNPRHLVRRRGQEARLRCSPMKGHSHVYWYRQLPEEGLKFMVYLQKENIIDESGMPKERFSAEFPKEGPSILRIQQVVRGDSAAYFCASQRTQSSYEQYFGPGTRLTVT.

J is TRBJ1-5 and V is TRBV27; possible D gene TRBD1, 5 bases. Trimming took 6 bases from V and 2 from J, leaving 17 bases between them. The CDR3 spans 16 residues. The germline V gene encodes CDR1 MNHEY and CDR2 SMNVEV (reference sequence). The CDR3 DNA reads as TGTGCCAGCAGACGAAGTCTTCAAGGGGGCAATCAGCCCCAGCATTTT. It yields the protein CASRRSLQGGNQPQHF.

V and J are TRBV11-2 and TRBJ2-7; D possibly corresponds to TRBD2 (5 bases). V was cut by 0 bases and J by 7 bases, with 10 bases left in between. The CDR3 consists of 13 residues. The germline gives CDR1 SGHAT, CDR2 FQNNGV. The CDR3 loop is CASSLEAPGEQYF. DNA of the CDR3: TGTGCCAGCAGCTTAGAGGCCCCGGGGGAGCAGTACTTC.

The chain recombines TRBV2 with TRBJ2-7, with 7 positions matching TRBD2. The CDR3 runs 13 residues. V shed 3 bases, J shed 1 base, and the junction held 0 bases outside the gene matches. Per the germline V gene, CDR1 is SNHLY and CDR2 is FYNNEI. The CDR3 is CASSEGGSYEQYF. The DNA for the CDR3 is TGTGCCAGCAGTGAGGGGGGGTCCTACGAGCAGTACTTC.

CDR3 amino acids: CASSLSYPNYGYTF. As DNA, the CDR3 is TGTGCCAGCAGTTTATCCTATCCTAACTATGGCTACACCTTC. The chain is built from TRBV27 and TRBJ1-2; D remains unclear. The germline V gene has CDR1 MNHEY and CDR2 SMNVEV (reference sequence). CDR3 length: 14 residues. The V end lost 0 bases, the J end lost 0 bases, and 5 bases lay between the germline ends.

This clone was recorded once. This chain uses TRBV19 with TRBJ2-7; TRBD1 agrees at 10 bases. The CDR3 has 12 amino acids. CDR1 and CDR2 from the germline V gene are LNHDA and SQIVND (reference sequence). With 7 bases clipped from V and 7 bases from J, the junction kept 4 bases outside the gene matches. The CDR3 region has the DNA TGTGCCAGTAAGACAGGGGGCGGGGAGCAGTACTTC. This gives the protein CASKTGGGEQYF.

This sequence joins TRBV27 and TRBJ2-2, with TRBD2 as a possible D gene (7 bases). Trimming cost V 5 bases and J 8 bases, with 18 bases left between them. The CDR3 spans 15 residues. CDR1 and CDR2 (germline): MNHEY, SMNVEV (reference sequence). The CDR3 nucleotides are TGTGCCAGCAGTGGGGGGCTAGCGGCCACAGGGGAGCTGTTTTTT. Protein sequence: CASSGGLAATGELFF.

This clone was counted a few times. This chain links TRBV19 with TRBJ1-1; TRBD1 matches 8 bases. V was clipped by 1 base and J by 5 bases; unmatched bases: 9. The CDR3 is 16 residues long. In germline, CDR1 is LNHDA, CDR2 SQIVND (reference sequence). The CDR3 coding sequence is TGTGCCAGTAGTATAGGCGGTACAGGGGGTGGAACTGAAGCTTTCTTT. It specifies CASSIGGTGGGTEAFF.

V usage is TRBV18 and J usage is TRBJ1-2; D gene unclear. V dropped 2 bases and J dropped 4 bases, with 8 bases sitting between them. The germline V gene has CDR1 KGHSH and CDR2 LQKENI. The length of the CDR3 is 13 residues. CDR3 nucleotides: TGTGCCAGCTCACCAGGGCAGCTCTATGGCTACACCTTC. Protein: CASSPGQLYGYTF.

The chain employs TRBV30 and TRBJ1-3, with TRBD1 as a possible D gene (5 bases). Looked up from germline, CDR1 is GTSNPN and CDR2 is SVGIG (reference sequence). V shed 4 bases and J shed 4 bases, with 14 bases lying between them. This CDR3 is 14 amino acids long. Written as DNA, the CDR3 is TGTGCCTGGAACTTTCAGGGTCACGGAAACACCATATATTTT. It codes for CAWNFQGHGNTIYF.

The V gene is TRBV19, the J gene TRBJ1-2, with TRBD1 matching 9 bases. Germline values: CDR1 LNHDA, CDR2 SQIVND (reference sequence). This CDR3 has 14 residues. V was clipped by 3 bases and J by 7 bases; unmatched bases: 6. The CDR3 region is CASSMLGTGSGYTF. CDR3 in DNA: TGTGCCAGTAGTATGCTCGGGACAGGGAGTGGCTACACCTTC.

The DNA for the CDR3 is TGTGCCAGCAGTCCGCCGGGACAGGGCAACTATGGCTACACCTTC. Amino acid sequence: CASSPPGQGNYGYTF. The V and J genes are TRBV28 and TRBJ1-2; 9 bases match TRBD1. The V segment lost 5 bases and the J segment 2 bases; nucleotides outside the gene matches: 6. The germline gives CDR1 MDHEN, CDR2 SYDVKM. The CDR3 covers 15 residues.

V gene TRBV7-2 combines with J gene TRBJ1-2; 7 bases are a match to TRBD1. J was trimmed by 7 bases and V by 1 base; bases with no gene match: 3. Germline CDR1 SGHTA, CDR2 FQGNSA. This CDR3 region has 13 residues. CDR3 sequence (DNA): TGTGCCAGCAGCTTAGACAGGGGAGCTGGCTACACCTTC. Amino acid sequence: CASSLDRGAGYTF.

A few counts support this clone. The gene calls are TRBV27 and TRBJ2-7; possible D gene TRBD1, 6 bases. Trimming left V 3 bases short and J 7 bases short, with 19 bases between. CDR1 MNHEY and CDR2 SMNVEV come from the germline V gene (reference sequence). The CDR3 runs 15 residues. CDR3 in DNA: TGTGCCAGCAGTTTTACAGGGTCACCTGGGGGTGAGCAGTACTTC. The encoded protein is CASSFTGSPGGEQYF.

The rearrangement joins TRBV30 to TRBJ1-1, with TRBD1 identical over 7 bases. Germline CDR1 reads GTSNPN; CDR2 reads SVGIG (reference sequence). This CDR3 has 13 residues. With 2 bases clipped from V and 4 bases from J, the junction kept 4 bases outside the gene matches. Here the CDR3 reads CAWSWAGGTEAFF. The CDR3 nucleotides read TGTGCCTGGAGTTGGGCAGGGGGCACTGAAGCTTTCTTT.

The rearrangement links TRBV19 to TRBJ2-1; no clear D gene. CDR1 is LNHDA and CDR2 is SQIVND in the germline V gene (reference sequence). The length of the CDR3 is 11 residues. V was trimmed by 5 bases and J by 7 bases, leaving 6 bases between them. The CDR3 spells CASSLRNEQFF. In DNA form, the CDR3 reads TGTGCCAGTAGTTTGAGGAATGAGCAGTTCTTC.

The chain couples TRBV7-2 to TRBJ2-1; TRBD1 might be the D (6 bases). The CDR3 loop spans 13 amino acids. The germline V gene has CDR1 SGHTA and CDR2 FQGNSA. Trimming left V 5 bases short and J 7 bases short, with 12 bases between. CDR3 sequence: CASSAHRENEQFF. The CDR3 coding sequence is TGTGCCAGCAGCGCGCACAGGGAAAATGAGCAGTTCTTC. The whole variable domain, remainder taken from reference TRBV7-2 and TRBJ2-1, is GAGVSQSPSNKVTEKGKDVELRCDPISGHTALYWYRQSLGQGLEFLIYFQGNSAPDKSGLPSDRFSAERTGGSVSTLTIQRTQQEDSAVYLCASSAHRENEQFFGPGTRLTVL.

The V and J genes are TRBV4-3 and TRBJ1-2; 7 bases match TRBD1. Germline CDR1 and CDR2: LGHNA and YSLEER. Unmatched junction bases numbered 15, after V lost 0 bases and J lost 5 bases. The CDR3 sequence is 18 residues long. CDR3 nucleotide sequence: TGCGCCAGCAGCCAAGATGTGGGGGCGACAGGGCGATTATATGGCTACACCTTC. Translated: CASSQDVGATGRLYGYTF.

This sequence joins TRBV2 and TRBJ1-4, with D perhaps matching TRBD1 (5 bases). V was clipped by 4 bases and J by 5 bases, with 11 bases between them. The V gene's germline CDR1 is SNHLY and CDR2 FYNNEI. This CDR3 region has 14 residues. CDR3 in DNA: TGTGCCAGCAGTGGCGGGACCGCGAATGAAAAACTGTTTTTT. Its protein is CASSGGTANEKLFF.

The chain is built from TRBV27 and TRBJ2-5; the D gene is possibly TRBD1 (5 bases). V was pared by 4 bases and J by 4 bases, with 13 bases between. The CDR3 totals 14 residues. CDR1 and CDR2 from the germline V gene are MNHEY and SMNVEV (reference sequence). CDR3 loop: CASSSGPGPETQYF. Written as DNA, the CDR3 is TGTGCCAGCAGTTCCGGCCCAGGGCCAGAGACCCAGTACTTC.

V is TRBV7-2 and J is TRBJ2-5, with a weak D call TRBD1 (6 bases). CDR1 and CDR2 from the germline V gene are SGHTA and FQGNSA. V was trimmed by 2 bases and J by 2 bases, leaving 12 bases between them. The CDR3 extends over 15 amino acids. The CDR3 is CASSLRGSPQETQYF. In DNA, the CDR3 is TGTGCCAGCAGCTTAAGGGGGAGTCCTCAAGAGACCCAGTACTTC.